The 26 T cell receptor beta chains below were found in one sample sequenced in a study of CD8+ T cells in alopecia areata. Treatment here: oral pan-JAK inhibitor, 5-10 mg twice daily. Sequencing templates came from extracted RNA that was reverse transcribed into cDNA. The table came from immunoSEQ multiplex PCR; TCRdb's copy has only in-frame clones and leaves some out. This table holds 200,000 to 250,000 clones, 50% to 60% found once. Source: CD4+ T cells sorted from blood, taken at week 4, from a patient treated with tofacitinib. Receptors were obtained from a human donor with alopecia areata.

The chain employs TRBV30 and TRBJ2-5; possible D gene TRBD2, 5 bases. The CDR3 is 14 amino acids. The V end lost 4 bases, the J end lost 4 bases, and 16 bases lay between the germline ends. Germline V gene sequence: CDR1 GTSNPN, CDR2 SVGIG (reference sequence). The CDR3 sequence: CAWKVPGMGETQYF. For the CDR3, the DNA is TGTGCCTGGAAGGTGCCGGGGATGGGAGAGACCCAGTACTTC. Combining the CDR3 with reference TRBV30 and TRBJ2-5 gives the whole variable domain SQTIHQWPATLVQPVGSPLSLECTVEGTSNPNLYWYRQAAGRGLQLLFYSVGIGQISSEVPQNLSASRPQDRQFILSSKKLLLSDSGFYLCAWKVPGMGETQYFGPGTRLLVL.

This clone has only one observation. This chain connects TRBV29-1 to TRBJ1-2; unclear D gene. The CDR3 totals 13 residues. The germline V and J ends were trimmed by 2 bases and 4 bases, with 11 bases remaining between them. Germline assignment: CDR1 SQVTM and CDR2 ANQGSEA. CDR3 in amino acids: CSVENTGFYGYTF. Here the CDR3 DNA reads TGCAGCGTTGAAAATACGGGATTCTATGGCTACACCTTC.

This rearrangement joins TRBV11-1 to TRBJ2-5, with a tentative D call TRBD1 (5 bases). Germline loops: CDR1 SGHAT, CDR2 FQDESV (reference sequence). The CDR3 totals 16 residues. V was trimmed by 1 base and J by 6 bases, leaving 18 bases between them. CDR3 sequence (DNA): TGTGCCAGCAGCTTAGAGGGTGGTAGACCAGGGAAGACCCAGTACTTC. Protein product: CASSLEGGRPGKTQYF.

The chain couples TRBV30 to TRBJ1-5, with TRBD1 identical over 7 bases. The CDR3 extends over 13 amino acids. V shed 5 bases and J 7 bases; nucleotides not matched to a gene: 8. The V gene's germline CDR1 is GTSNPN and CDR2 SVGIG (reference sequence). This CDR3 is CAWSTGNNQPQHF. CDR3 bases: TGTGCCTGGTCGACAGGGAATAACCAGCCCCAGCATTTT.

In its sample, this clone was seen a few times. The rearrangement links TRBV29-1 to TRBJ2-1; 7 positions match TRBD2. The CDR3 contains 13 residues. The germline V gene encodes CDR1 SQVTM and CDR2 ANQGSEA. The V gene end was trimmed by 7 bases and the J gene end by 3 bases; junction bases not matched to a gene: 6. The CDR3 here is CSGWTRGYNEQFF. CDR3 coding DNA: TGCAGCGGGTGGACTAGGGGCTACAATGAGCAGTTCTTC.

The genes are TRBV18 and TRBJ2-5; 9 nucleotides match TRBD2. The CDR3 is 13 amino acids. V lost 4 bases to trimming and J lost 5 bases; unmatched junction nucleotides: 2. Germline CDR1 reads KGHSH; CDR2 reads LQKENI. The CDR3 protein is CASSQLAGETQYF. CDR3 sequence (DNA): TGTGCCAGCTCACAACTAGCGGGCGAGACCCAGTACTTC.

This clone turned up a few times. The V call is TRBV30, the J call TRBJ1-5; 7 positions match TRBD1. The CDR3 consists of 13 residues. V dropped 7 bases and J dropped 4; count of bases not matched to a gene: 7. CDR1 and CDR2 from the germline V gene are GTSNPN and SVGIG (reference sequence). CDR3 sequence (DNA): TGTGCCTCCACAGGGGCAACAAATCAGCCCCAGCATTTT. This sequence encodes CASTGATNQPQHF.

In this sample, this clone turned up a few times. This chain uses TRBV6-5 with TRBJ2-7; 8 bases line up with TRBD2. With 0 bases clipped from V and 13 bases from J, the junction kept 8 bases outside the gene matches. In germline, CDR1 is MNHEY, CDR2 SVGAGI. The length of the CDR3 is 13 residues. The CDR3 reads CASSYSGGGRPYF. The CDR3 DNA reads as TGTGCCAGCAGTTACTCGGGCGGGGGGCGCCCCTACTTC.

A single count supports this clone. The V and J genes are TRBV29-1 and TRBJ1-2; unclear D gene. This CDR3 has 12 residues. The V and J ends lost 4 bases and 8 bases respectively, with 14 bases between them. The V gene's germline CDR1 is SQVTM and CDR2 ANQGSEA. The CDR3 DNA reads TGCAGCGTTGGGTCAGGATTAGAGGGCTACACCTTC. Its protein product is CSVGSGLEGYTF.

This chain links TRBV6-6 with TRBJ2-6; no definite D call. Trimming took off 4 bases at V and 0 bases at J, with 7 bases between the two ends. This CDR3 comprises 15 residues. The germline gives CDR1 MNHNY, CDR2 SVGAGI (reference sequence). The CDR3 region has the DNA TGTGCCAGCAGTTCGCCGGGCTCTGGGGCCAACGTCCTGACTTTC. This encodes CASSSPGSGANVLTF.

The chain employs TRBV4-3 and TRBJ1-2; weak D call: TRBD1 (5 bases). V dropped 0 bases and J dropped 8 bases, with 25 bases sitting between them. The CDR3 covers 18 residues. The germline V gene has CDR1 LGHNA and CDR2 YSLEER. The DNA for the CDR3 is TGCGCCAGCAGCCAAGATAACCCCGGGGCACAGATAGGTTCCGGCTACACCTTC. Translation: CASSQDNPGAQIGSGYTF.

This clone was recorded once. At one end, the junction sequence differs from germline, possibly due to a read error. The chain has TRBV29-1 and TRBJ1-2, with D tentatively TRBD1 (5 bases). The CDR3 has 13 amino acids. Per germline, CDR1 SQVTM and CDR2 ANQGSEA. CDR3 sequence reads: CSVGLQGGSGHTF. For the CDR3, the DNA is TGCAGCGTGGGTCTTCAGGGAGGGAGTGGCCACACCTTC.

This chain links TRBV4-3 with TRBJ2-3; D uncertain. The CDR3 is 14 amino acids. Germline V lookup: CDR1 LGHNA, CDR2 YSLEER. V dropped 0 bases and J dropped 3 bases, with 7 bases sitting between them. CDR3 nucleotides: TGCGCCAGCAGCCAAGATGGTCCGACAGATACGCAGTATTTT. It translates to CASSQDGPTDTQYF.

CDR3 loop: CASSFRWGVREQYF. DNA of the CDR3: TGTGCCAGCAGCTTTCGGTGGGGTGTAAGGGAGCAGTACTTC. V is TRBV5-6 and J is TRBJ2-7; D is ambiguous. The CDR3 runs to 14 residues. The V gene lost 2 bases and the J gene lost 7 bases, with 16 bases spanning the gap. Germline values: CDR1 SGHDT, CDR2 YYEEEE.

The sample holds a few counts of this clone. The J gene is TRBJ1-2, the V gene TRBV9, with 8 bases that match TRBD1. Per the germline V gene, CDR1 is SGDLS and CDR2 is YYNGEE. The CDR3 loop spans 15 amino acids. V gave up 3 bases and J gave up 7 bases; unmatched junction bases: 11. CDR3 sequence reads: CASSASQGAGFGYTF. DNA for the CDR3: TGTGCCAGCAGCGCCTCGCAGGGGGCAGGGTTTGGCTACACCTTC.

The chain couples TRBV30 to TRBJ1-2; tentative D call: TRBD1 (5 bases). The V gene's germline CDR1 is GTSNPN and CDR2 SVGIG (reference sequence). Trimming stripped 3 bases from V and 4 bases from J, with 12 bases between. There are 13 residues in the CDR3. The CDR3 loop reads CAWSPDSLYGYTF. The CDR3 nucleotides read TGTGCCTGGAGCCCCGACAGTCTCTATGGCTACACCTTC. The full variable domain, in which reference TRBV30 and TRBJ1-2 provide the parts outside the CDR3, is SQTIHQWPATLVQPVGSPLSLECTVEGTSNPNLYWYRQAAGRGLQLLFYSVGIGQISSEVPQNLSASRPQDRQFILSSKKLLLSDSGFYLCAWSPDSLYGYTFGSGTRLTVV.

This chain uses TRBV30 with TRBJ1-2; maybe TRBD1 (5 bases). This CDR3 is built from 14 residues. Germline-derived CDR1 and CDR2 are GTSNPN and SVGIG (reference sequence). Trimming left V 3 bases short and J 7 bases short, with 18 bases between. The CDR3 DNA is TGTGCCTGGAGCTCAAGGGACGGCCAACTTGGCTACACCTTC. Translation gives CAWSSRDGQLGYTF.

This clone was counted a single time. The rearrangement uses TRBV4-1 and TRBJ2-1; weak D call: TRBD2 (6 bases). This CDR3 comprises 15 residues. Trimming cost V 1 base and J 4 bases, with 11 bases left between them. Germline CDR1 and CDR2: MGHRA and YSYEKL. The CDR3 DNA is TGCGCCAGCAGCCAAGCGGGGGACGATTACAATGAGCAGTTCTTC. It is translated as CASSQAGDDYNEQFF.

This clone came up a few times. The chain has TRBV11-3 and TRBJ2-2; D is undetermined. The CDR3 runs to 13 residues. CDR1 is SGHNT, CDR2 YENEEA, per germline. V lost 2 bases, J lost 2 bases, and 3 bases lay in between. Here the CDR3 reads CASSLTNTGELFF. Here the CDR3 DNA reads TGTGCCAGCAGCTTAACCAACACCGGGGAGCTGTTTTTT.

This clone has a single count. The chain carries TRBV30 and TRBJ1-1, with D perhaps TRBD1 (6 bases). In germline, CDR1 is GTSNPN, CDR2 SVGIG (reference sequence). V lost 1 base to trimming and J lost 1 base, with 13 bases between them. The CDR3 loop spans 15 amino acids. CDR3 protein: CAWSAPGHPNTEAFF. CDR3 nucleotide sequence: TGTGCCTGGAGTGCCCCGGGACACCCGAACACTGAAGCTTTCTTT.

The J gene is TRBJ2-7, the V gene TRBV7-2; 7 nucleotides match TRBD2. The V and J ends lost 1 base and 9 bases, in that order; junction bases with no gene match: 12. This CDR3 comprises 15 residues. Germline V gene data show CDR1 as SGHTA and CDR2 as FQGNSA. The CDR3 loop is CASSLGPAGQGRQYF. CDR3 nucleotide sequence: TGTGCCAGCAGCTTAGGCCCAGCGGGGCAAGGACGGCAGTACTTC.

This clone was picked up many times. This chain joins TRBV2 and TRBJ2-3; D not resolved. The CDR3 consists of 11 residues. V lost 0 bases, J lost 11 bases, and 6 bases lay in between. CDR1 SNHLY and CDR2 FYNNEI come from the germline V gene. The CDR3 loop is CASSEAILQYF. The CDR3 DNA reads as TGTGCCAGCAGTGAAGCAATTTTGCAGTATTTT.

The J gene is TRBJ1-1, the V gene TRBV27; D not resolved. The V gene lost 2 bases and the J gene lost 1 base, with 14 bases spanning the gap. The CDR3 is 16 amino acids. CDR1 MNHEY and CDR2 SMNVEV come from the germline V gene (reference sequence). CDR3 sequence (DNA): TGTGCCAGCAGTTTAAGGCCGGAGATTACGAACACTGAAGCTTTCTTT. It yields the protein CASSLRPEITNTEAFF.

The chain recombines TRBV12-5 with TRBJ2-5, with 7 bases that match TRBD1. Per germline, CDR1 LGHNT and CDR2 FRNRAP. CDR3 length: 15 residues. J was trimmed by 5 bases and V by 6 bases; bases with no gene match: 12. The CDR3 DNA follows: TGTGCTAGTGGCAGAACAACAGGGGCGCTGGAGACCCAGTACTTC. It is translated as CASGRTTGALETQYF.

On this clone itself: The junction shows a germline mismatch at one end, possibly a read error. The chain links TRBV6-5 to TRBJ1-6; D is uncertain. The V gene's germline CDR1 is MNHEY and CDR2 SVGAGI. CDR3 length: 14 amino acids. CDR3 coding DNA: TGCGCCAGCAGTTTAGACGAACTGAATTCACCCCTCCACTTT. Protein: CASSLDELNSPLHF.

This chain uses TRBV6-1 with TRBJ2-5; D may be TRBD2 (6 bases). Germline V CDR1 and CDR2: MNHNS, SASEGT. The CDR3 is 14 residues long. The V gene lost 3 bases and the J gene lost 2 bases, with 10 bases spanning the gap. CDR3 sequence reads: CASSESSGQETQYF. CDR3 sequence (DNA): TGTGCCAGCAGTGAGAGTAGCGGACAAGAGACCCAGTACTTC.